Listed below are T cell receptor beta chains from one sample, sequenced in a study of regulatory T cells in long-lasting Graves disease. Via MiXCR, TCRdb re-called the multiplex PCR reads, giving one row per CDR3 protein. The table shows 200,000 to 250,000 distinct CDR3 sequences, with around 18% occurring only once. The sequences come from peripheral blood mononuclear cells (PBMCs), collected at new diagnosis, from a patient treated with antithyroid drugs. These receptors were collected from a female donor with Graves disease. Each CDR3 is given with its conserved first and last residue. A D gene is named only where the DNA matches it firmly. The size entry is marked missing in some rows and otherwise reads once, few, many or a size class.

cdr3_aa cdr3_nt j_call d_call clone_size v_call
CSARPPSLTPYEQYF TGCAGTGCTAGGCCGCCTAGCTTAACTCCCTACGAGCAGTACTTC TRBJ2-7 NA many TRBV20-1
CASRPPGTSGTDTQYF TGTGCCAGCAGGCCGCCCGGGACTAGCGGAACAGATACGCAGTATTTT TRBJ2-3 TRBD2 many TRBV7-2
CASGGQGSTLQTQYF TGCGCCAGCGGTGGACAGGGATCCACCCTACAGACCCAGTACTTC TRBJ2-5 TRBD1 many TRBV10-2
CSAEAGNAYNEQFF TGCAGTGCCGAAGCGGGAAACGCCTACAATGAGCAGTTCTTC TRBJ2-1 TRBD2 many TRBV20-1
CSAIGDAGYEQYF TGCAGTGCTATCGGAGATGCAGGCTACGAGCAGTACTTC TRBJ2-7 NA many TRBV20-1
CAISEGPISINEQFF TGTGCCATCAGTGAGGGGCCGATCTCAATCAATGAGCAGTTCTTC TRBJ2-1 NA many TRBV10-3
CASSTLGMGEGYTF TGCGCCAGCAGCACCCTGGGGATGGGGGAGGGCTACACCTTC TRBJ1-2 NA many TRBV4-3
CAISESEGARATQYF TGTGCCATCAGTGAGTCGGAGGGGGCGCGGGCAACCCAGTACTTC TRBJ2-5 NA many TRBV10-3
CASSYWTPNQPQHF TGTGCCAGCAGTTACTGGACCCCCAATCAGCCCCAGCATTTT TRBJ1-5 NA many TRBV6-2/TRBV6-3
CSALLAGASYEQYF TGCAGTGCCCTCCTAGCGGGAGCTTCCTACGAGCAGTACTTC TRBJ2-7 TRBD2 many TRBV20-1
CASSLDREETQYF TGTGCCAGCAGTTTGGACAGGGAGGAGACCCAGTACTTC TRBJ2-5 TRBD1 many TRBV7-2
CASSFGLTSTDTQYF TGTGCTAGCAGCTTCGGACTAACTAGCACAGATACGCAGTATTTT TRBJ2-3 NA many TRBV7-7
CSARDLLEQQYF TGCAGTGCTAGAGATCTTTTGGAGCAGCAGTATTTT TRBJ2-3 NA many TRBV20-1
CASSLEGLAATDTQYF TGTGCCAGCAGCTTGGAGGGACTAGCGGCCACAGATACGCAGTATTTT TRBJ2-3 TRBD2 many TRBV5-1
CASSVDSMGRGYTF TGTGCCAGCAGCGTAGATTCGATGGGGAGGGGCTACACCTTC TRBJ1-2 NA many TRBV9
CASSEGPLSTDTQYF TGTGCCAGTAGTGAGGGACCCTTAAGCACAGATACGCAGTATTTT TRBJ2-3 NA NA TRBV19
CASSLGRGQGYGYTF TGTGCCAGCAGCTTAGGCAGGGGGCAGGGCTATGGCTACACCTTC TRBJ1-2 TRBD1 few TRBV7-2
CSARDLNQQTTNEKLFF TGCAGTGCTAGAGACCTAAACCAACAGACAACTAATGAAAAACTGTTTTTT TRBJ1-4 NA many TRBV20-1
CASSLLSNTEAFF TGTGCCAGCAGCTTACTAAGCAACACTGAAGCTTTCTTT TRBJ1-1 NA NA TRBV7-9
CASSPRYEQYF TGTGCCAGCAGCCCCCGCTACGAGCAGTACTTC TRBJ2-7 NA many TRBV11-2
CASSWGGQGYEQYF TGTGCCAGCAGCTGGGGGGGACAGGGATACGAGCAGTACTTC TRBJ2-7 TRBD1 NA TRBV7-9
CASRRDHYTGELFF TGTGCCAGCAGGCGAGACCACTACACCGGGGAGCTGTTTTTT TRBJ2-2 NA many TRBV2
CASSSTGLAGGYRSYEQYF TGTGCCAGCAGTTCGACGGGACTAGCGGGAGGATACCGCTCCTACGAGCAGTACTTC TRBJ2-7 TRBD2 many TRBV28
CSPRRGRDYGYTF TGCAGCCCACGCAGGGGGCGCGACTATGGCTACACCTTC TRBJ1-2 TRBD1 many TRBV20-1
CATSRGARQSSNQPQHF TGTGCCACCAGCAGAGGAGCGCGACAGAGTAGCAATCAGCCCCAGCATTTT TRBJ1-5 NA many TRBV15
CASRIALGNTEAFF TGTGCCAGCAGGATAGCGTTGGGGAACACTGAAGCTTTCTTT TRBJ1-1 NA many TRBV12-3/TRBV12-4
CASSQSSNQPQHF TGTGCCAGCAGCCAATCTAGCAATCAGCCCCAGCATTTT TRBJ1-5 NA many TRBV14
CSARPFRRTSTDTQYF TGCAGTGCCCGACCCTTCCGACGCACTAGCACAGATACGCAGTATTTT TRBJ2-3 NA NA TRBV20-1
CSARGTTHTEAFF TGCAGTGCTAGGGGGACAACCCACACTGAAGCTTTCTTT TRBJ1-1 NA many TRBV20-1
CASSLVADGANVLTF TGTGCCAGCAGCTTAGTGGCAGATGGGGCCAACGTCCTGACTTTC TRBJ2-6 NA few TRBV7-2
CASNEAGYNEQFF TGTGCCAGCAACGAAGCGGGCTACAATGAGCAGTTCTTC TRBJ2-1 NA many TRBV2
CATSRDRQGDEQYF TGTGCCACCAGCAGAGATCGACAGGGAGACGAGCAGTACTTC TRBJ2-7 TRBD1 many TRBV15
CASSGGADPNTGELFF TGTGCCAGCAGCGGGGGGGCAGACCCGAACACCGGGGAGCTGTTTTTT TRBJ2-2 NA few TRBV7-2
CASSRQEREAFF TGTGCCAGCTCACGACAGGAGAGAGAAGCTTTCTTT TRBJ1-1 NA many TRBV18
CSVADVTNTEAFF TGCAGCGTAGCCGATGTGACGAACACTGAAGCTTTCTTT TRBJ1-1 NA many TRBV29-1
CATPPRTGDTGELFF TGTGCCACTCCCCCCCGGACAGGGGACACCGGGGAGCTGTTTTTT TRBJ2-2 TRBD1 many TRBV6-1
CASGREGYNEQFF TGTGCCAGCGGACGGGAGGGCTACAATGAGCAGTTCTTC TRBJ2-1 TRBD2 many TRBV11-2
CASSLEYASNTEAFF TGTGCCAGCAGCTTAGAATACGCTTCGAACACTGAAGCTTTCTTT TRBJ1-1 NA NA TRBV11-2
CASSYLAGGPYEQYF TGTGCCAGCAGTTACCTTGCGGGAGGGCCCTACGAGCAGTACTTC TRBJ2-7 TRBD2 few TRBV6-2/TRBV6-3
CASSFGSYNEQFF TGTGCCAGCAGCTTTGGCTCCTACAATGAGCAGTTCTTC TRBJ2-1 NA many TRBV11-3
CASSIGQNQPQHF TGTGCCAGTAGTATTGGACAGAATCAGCCCCAGCATTTT TRBJ1-5 NA NA TRBV19
CASTDGADYGYTF TGTGCCAGCACCGACGGAGCTGACTATGGCTACACCTTC TRBJ1-2 NA NA TRBV6-1
CASSESEDPGNTIYF TGCGCCAGCAGTGAGTCGGAGGACCCTGGAAACACCATATATTTT TRBJ1-3 NA NA TRBV10-1
CATSRGGVSEAFF TGTGCCACGTCCCGGGGGGGCGTCTCTGAAGCTTTCTTT TRBJ1-1 NA many TRBV10-3
CASSEIGRAPLHF TGTGCCAGCAGTGAGATTGGGAGAGCACCCCTCCACTTT TRBJ1-6 NA many TRBV6-1
CASSVGQLQETQYF TGTGCCAGCAGCGTAGGACAGCTACAAGAGACCCAGTACTTC TRBJ2-5 NA NA TRBV9
CASSSFPGLSEKLFF TGTGCCAGCAGTTCATTTCCGGGACTTAGTGAAAAACTGTTTTTT TRBJ1-4 NA many TRBV28
CASSPRPGGLPYEQYF TGTGCCAGCAGCCCCCGGCCCGGGGGACTACCCTACGAGCAGTACTTC TRBJ2-7 TRBD2 many TRBV7-2
CASSLLRRTAEGYTF TGTGCCAGCAGCTTATTAAGAAGGACAGCGGAAGGCTACACCTTC TRBJ1-2 NA many TRBV7-8
CSARDGMMNTEAFF TGCAGTGCTAGAGATGGGATGATGAACACTGAAGCTTTCTTT TRBJ1-1 NA once TRBV20-1
CASSPRGMNTEAFF TGTGCCAGCAGCCCCAGGGGTATGAACACTGAAGCTTTCTTT TRBJ1-1 NA many TRBV7-2
CASSLGLAGSEQFF TGTGCCAGCAGTTTGGGACTAGCGGGATCTGAGCAGTTCTTC TRBJ2-1 TRBD2 many TRBV6-2/TRBV6-3
CASSLISGGEAFF TGTGCCAGCAGCTTGATCTCAGGGGGGGAAGCTTTCTTT TRBJ1-1 TRBD1 many TRBV5-6
CASSTSGTSEWF TGTGCCAGCAGTACCTCCGGGACTAGCGAATGGTTC TRBJ2-7 TRBD2 many TRBV6-2/TRBV6-3
CASSQEDRADEQYF TGCGCCAGCAGCCAAGAGGACAGGGCGGACGAGCAGTACTTC TRBJ2-7 TRBD1 NA TRBV4-3
CASIGQRDTEAFF TGTGCCAGCATTGGACAGCGTGACACTGAAGCTTTCTTT TRBJ1-1 NA NA TRBV2
CASSLFSNTQYF TGTGCCAGCAGCTTGTTCTCGAATACGCAGTATTTT TRBJ2-3 NA few TRBV5-5
CASSPGLPREQYF TGCGCCAGCAGTCCGGGACTACCGCGGGAGCAGTACTTC TRBJ2-7 TRBD2 few TRBV10-2
CASSSRRGEREQFF TGTGCCAGCAGTTCCCGCCGGGGGGAGCGGGAGCAGTTCTTC TRBJ2-1 TRBD2 many TRBV2
CSARPTQGWANEKLFF TGCAGTGCTAGACCGACCCAGGGTTGGGCTAATGAAAAACTGTTTTTT TRBJ1-4 NA many TRBV20-1